A selection of T cell receptor beta chains follows, all from one sample in a study of blood T cell repertoires in COVID-19. This table comes from immunoSEQ multiplex PCR, and its TCRdb copy is limited to in-frame clones, with some not included. The sample gives under 150,000 clones, about nine tenths of which show up once; 1.8% is in the top ten. Sequencing was carried out using peripheral blood. These receptors all come from a human donor with active COVID-19. The donor label of this sample is uncertain. CDR3s leave out the opening cysteine and the closing phenylalanine or tryptophan. The order of the fields is clone size, V gene, CDR3 protein. Clone size, where shown, is once, few, many, or a class for clones that have expanded.

- TRBV7-9 ASSRDIIQY
- TRBV5-1 ASSSDPDRRETQY
- TRBV19 ASTGPQETQY
- TRBV28 ASITGNYNYGYT
- TRBV28 ASSFQGFSYEQY
- TRBV7-2 ASSLLVRQRSNQPQH
- TRBV27 ASSPGTTFSTGELF
- TRBV6-5 ASSYSQDRNTEAF
- TRBV4-2 ASSQVGQENYGYT
- TRBV18 ASSPGGGMGNQPQH
once TRBV12-3/TRBV12-4 ASSLGQPEKLF
- TRBV10-1 ASSETQEWGYSGNTIY
- TRBV7-9 ASSAGQQETQY
- TRBV7-9 ASSLAVTGGFQETQY
- TRBV5-8 ASSFLRGGAGGYT
- TRBV7-6 ASSPRRGQGSTEAF
- TRBV6-5 ASSYNGVSSYEQY
- TRBV2 ASRGGTGAYEQY
once TRBV2 ASSGTSRYNEQF
- TRBV9 ASSPGTQLHNEQF
- TRBV12-3/TRBV12-4 ASRDDRGHRYT
- TRBV2 ASRRGGRSTDTQY
- TRBV7-3 ASSLIRSGYQPQH